These 3 T cell receptor beta chains share one sample of origin, sequenced in a study of OX40 agonist ivuxolimab in advanced cancers. The protocol was immunoSEQ multiplex PCR, while the TCRdb copy is restricted to in-frame clones and leaves out a portion. The table lists under 80,000 clones, around 89% of them singletons, with about 18% in the top ten. The specimen comprised CD4+ or CD8+ T cells sorted from blood, sampled in a trial of the OX40 agonist ivuxolimab. These receptors were taken from an adult with an advanced solid tumor such as melanoma, head and neck, liver or kidney cancer.

In this sample, this clone turned up once. The chain carries TRBV5-6 and TRBJ1-1, with 7 bases that match TRBD1. This CDR3 contains 16 residues. From germline, CDR1 is SGHDT and CDR2 YYEEEE. The trim removed 1 base at V and 1 base at J, leaving 7 bases unmatched. In DNA, the CDR3 is TGTGCCAGCAGCTTGACAGGGGAGGTATGGAACACTGAAGCTTTCTTT. It codes for CASSLTGEVWNTEAFF.

The rearrangement uses TRBV5-5 and TRBJ1-4, with D maybe TRBD1 (5 bases). CDR1 SGHKS and CDR2 YYEKEE come from the germline V gene (reference sequence). The CDR3 contains 15 residues. Trimming took off 4 bases at V and 3 bases at J, with 13 bases between the two ends. The CDR3 is CASSPQGEPNEKLFF. The DNA for the CDR3 is TGTGCCAGCAGCCCCCAGGGTGAACCTAATGAAAAACTGTTTTTT.

The V and J genes are TRBV6-1 and TRBJ1-4; D possibly corresponds to TRBD1 (5 bases). Trimming removed 1 base from V and 8 bases from J, with 14 bases in between. The germline CDR1 and CDR2 sequences are MNHNS and SASEGT. The CDR3 loop spans 15 amino acids. CDR3 coding DNA: TGTGCCAGCAGTGAAGGCTCCAGGGTAGGCGAAAAACTGTTTTTT. This encodes CASSEGSRVGEKLFF.